The rows below give T cell receptor beta chains drawn from one sample of a study of blood T cell repertoires in COVID-19. The protocol was immunoSEQ multiplex PCR, while the TCRdb copy is restricted to in-frame clones and leaves out a portion. The sample consists of about 140,000 clones, 85% to 90% of them appearing once. Sequences were obtained from peripheral blood. The receptors stem from a middle-aged man with active or convalescent COVID-19. Each CDR3 is given with its conserved first and last residue. The D gene is left open where the match is weak. A clone size is listed for some rows: how often the clone was seen (once, few, many), or a class if it is expanded.

>TRBD1|once|TRBV10-2|TRBJ1-3
TGCGCCAGCAGTGATAGGGACAGGGTCCGCTCTGGAAACACCATATATTTT
CASSDRDRVRSGNTIYF
>.|.|TRBV28|TRBJ1-1
TGTGCCAGCAGCTCCGGCTTACAGGGTTACACTGAAGCTTTCTTT
CASSSGLQGYTEAFF
>.|.|TRBV5-6|TRBJ2-2
TGTGCCAGCAGCTTAGGCGGGGCTTGGACCGGGGAGCTGTTTTTT
CASSLGGAWTGELFF
>.|.|TRBV6-1|TRBJ1-3
TGTGCCAGCGGGGAAGGGCACTTAAGGAGATCTGGAAACACCATATATTTT
CASGEGHLRRSGNTIYF
>TRBD1|.|TRBV7-9|TRBJ2-7
TGTGCCAGCAGCGCGGACAGGGCCTCCTACGAGCAGTACTTC
CASSADRASYEQYF
>TRBD1|few|TRBV2|TRBJ1-5
TGTGCCAGCAGTGAGGGACAGCCCAATCAGCCCCAGCATTTT
CASSEGQPNQPQHF
>.|.|TRBV7-8|TRBJ2-1
TGTGCCAGCAGCTTAAGAGGAGGATCAGTGCCTGAGCAGTTCTTC
CASSLRGGSVPEQFF
>.|.|TRBV5-1|TRBJ2-5
TGCGCCAGCAGCGCGGACCGCATACGAGGGGGACAAGAGACCCAGTACTTC
CASSADRIRGGQETQYF
>.|.|TRBV19|TRBJ2-3
TGTGCCAGTAAGAGTCATCAAACAGATACGCAGTATTTT
CASKSHQTDTQYF
>.|few|TRBV7-9|TRBJ2-1
TGTGCCAGCAGCTTTACAGGGTTCTACAATGAGCAGTTCTTC
CASSFTGFYNEQFF
>TRBD1|.|TRBV6-5|TRBJ1-6
TGTGCCAGCAGTTGGGACAGAGATTTCAGGTCACCCCTCCACTTT
CASSWDRDFRSPLHF
>.|.|TRBV28|TRBJ1-4
TGTGCCAGCAGTTTATGGGCAGGCCTAAATGAAAAACTGTTTTTT
CASSLWAGLNEKLFF
>TRBD1|.|TRBV4-2|TRBJ2-1
TGTGCCAGCAGCATGACAGGGGTCAATGAGCAGTTCTTC
CASSMTGVNEQFF
>.|.|TRBV2|TRBJ1-5
TGTGCCAGCAGCAGGGGTCAGCCCCAGCATTTT
CASSRGQPQHF
>.|.|TRBV29-1|TRBJ1-2
TGCAGCGTCCGGACAGACTATGGCTACACCTTC
CSVRTDYGYTF
>.|once|TRBV29-1|TRBJ1-1
TGCAGCGTTGGGACAGCTGGGAAAGCTTTCTTT
CSVGTAGKAFF
>TRBD1|few|TRBV19|TRBJ1-1
TGTGCCAGTAGTATAGAGATCCGGCTCGACAGGGTTTTTGACACTGAAGCTTTCTTT
CASSIEIRLDRVFDTEAFF
>.|.|TRBV6-4|TRBJ1-5
TGTGCCAGTCTTCGTTCAGGAACCGATCAGCCCCAGCATTTT
CASLRSGTDQPQHF
>TRBD2|.|TRBV9|TRBJ2-7
TGTGCCAGCAGCCCCGGGGGGAGCCCCCTCGAGCAGTACTTC
CASSPGGSPLEQYF
>.|.|TRBV29-1|TRBJ2-1
TGCAGCGTTGAACTGTTCAATGAGCAGTTCTTC
CSVELFNEQFF
>.|few|TRBV19|TRBJ1-5
TGTGCCAGTAGTCCAGGCGTGGCCCAGCATTTT
CASSPGVAQHF
>.|.|TRBV19|TRBJ2-7
TGTGCCAGTAGTCCCCGGGGAAGGGTTGGAGACGAGCAGTACTTC
CASSPRGRVGDEQYF
>.|few|TRBV6-6|TRBJ2-5
TGTGCCAGCAGTGGGTACCAGGGGCAATTGGAGACCCAGTACTTC
CASSGYQGQLETQYF
>TRBD2|.|TRBV18|TRBJ2-1
TGTGCCAGCTCTCCTCGACTAGCGGGAGGGCCCAATGAGCAGTTCTTC
CASSPRLAGGPNEQFF
>.|.|TRBV6-4|TRBJ2-4
TGTGCCAGCAGTGACCAGGGACTAGCCAAAAACATTCAGTACTTC
CASSDQGLAKNIQYF
>TRBD2|.|TRBV7-3|TRBJ2-6
TGTGCCAGCAGCTTTCTCCCCGGGAGGGCTGGGGCCAACGTCCTGACTTTC
CASSFLPGRAGANVLTF
>TRBD2|.|TRBV19|TRBJ2-5
TGTGCCAGTACCCCTCGCGGGAGAGGAGAGACCCAGTACTTC
CASTPRGRGETQYF
>TRBD2|.|TRBV14|TRBJ2-3
TGTGCCAGCAGCCAAGTAGCGGGAGGTGATACGCAGTATTTT
CASSQVAGGDTQYF
>.|.|TRBV27|TRBJ1-2
TGTGCCAGCAGTCCCGCGGACAGAAACTATGGCTACACCTTC
CASSPADRNYGYTF
>TRBD1|.|TRBV11-2|TRBJ2-6
TGTGCCAGCAGTACCGGGACAGGGCAATCTGGGGCCAACGTCCTGACTTTC
CASSTGTGQSGANVLTF
>.|.|TRBV13|TRBJ1-3
TGTGCCAGCAGGAGGACGGGGGTGGCCACCATATATTTT
CASRRTGVATIYF
>.|.|TRBV6-5|TRBJ1-1
TGTGCCAGCGGGCGCCTTGAAGCTTTCTTT
CASGRLEAFF
>.|.|TRBV28|TRBJ1-5
TGTGCCAGCAGTTTCCTCGACTTAGGGAGAGAGCCCCAGCATTTT
CASSFLDLGREPQHF
>.|.|TRBV28|TRBJ1-6
TGTGCCAGCAGTTTAGGGCAGGGGATCAATTCACCCCTCCACTTT
CASSLGQGINSPLHF
>TRBD1|.|TRBV27|TRBJ2-2
TGTGCCAGCAGTTTATCGGGGACAGGGGTCGCCGGGGAGCTGTTTTTT
CASSLSGTGVAGELFF
>TRBD2|.|TRBV27|TRBJ2-7
TGTGCCAGCAGTTTCCTAGCGGTAAGCTCCTACGAGCAGTACTTC
CASSFLAVSSYEQYF
>.|once|TRBV25-1|TRBJ2-2
TGTGCCAGCAGTTCGGCAGGGGGGTCCGGGGAGCTGTTTTTT
CASSSAGGSGELFF
>TRBD1|few|TRBV9|TRBJ2-7
TGTGCCAGCAGCGCCCGGACAGGGAGCTCCTACGAGCAGTACTTC
CASSARTGSSYEQYF
>.|.|TRBV5-1|TRBJ2-7
TGCGCCAGCAGCCCGGAGGGACAGACTGCGGCCTACGAGCAGTACTTC
CASSPEGQTAAYEQYF
>.|.|TRBV21-1|TRBJ2-3
TGTGCCAGCAGCAAAGTATCCAGCGGACGCACAGATACGCAGTATTTT
CASSKVSSGRTDTQYF
>.|.|TRBV5-4|TRBJ2-2
TGTGCCAGCAGCTTGGGAGGCACCGGGGAGCTGTTTTTT
CASSLGGTGELFF
>.|many|TRBV9|TRBJ2-1
TGTGCCAGCAGCGTAGTGGGACTCTACAATGAGCAGTTCTTC
CASSVVGLYNEQFF
>TRBD2|.|TRBV25-1|TRBJ2-7
TGTGCCAGCAGTCGAAGCGGGAGCTCCTACGAGCAGTACTTC
CASSRSGSSYEQYF
>TRBD1|.|TRBV7-9|TRBJ2-7
TGTGCCAGCAGCTTACGGACAGGGAGCGAGCAGTACTTC
CASSLRTGSEQYF
>TRBD2|.|TRBV5-4|TRBJ2-7
TGTGCCAGCAGCTTTTTTACTAGCGGGAGTACCTACGAGCAGTACTTC
CASSFFTSGSTYEQYF
>TRBD2|.|TRBV28|TRBJ2-1
TGTGCCAGCAGTTTATTTAGCGGGAGTAGGTACAATGAGCAGTTCTTC
CASSLFSGSRYNEQFF
>TRBD1|.|TRBV9|TRBJ2-3
TGTGCCAGCAGCGTAGGCCGGACAGGGATGGGGACAGATACGCAGTATTTT
CASSVGRTGMGTDTQYF
>.|.|TRBV4-1|TRBJ2-6
TGCGCCAGCAGCCAAGACCCGGGCAGGGCCTCTGGGGCCAACGTCCTGACTTTC
CASSQDPGRASGANVLTF
>TRBD2|.|TRBV19|TRBJ2-2
TGTGCCAGTACAGGGAGGGTCACCGGGGAGCTGTTTTTT
CASTGRVTGELFF
>.|.|TRBV4-2|TRBJ2-1
TGTGCCAGCAGCCAAGCCCGTAATGAGCAGTTCTTC
CASSQARNEQFF
>.|.|TRBV19|TRBJ1-5
TGTGCCAGTAGTTCGCCAAGTGCGGATCAGCCCCAGCATTTT
CASSSPSADQPQHF
>.|.|TRBV14|TRBJ1-4
TGTGCCAGCAGCCAACTTGCAACTAATGAAAAACTGTTTTTT
CASSQLATNEKLFF
>.|.|TRBV28|TRBJ1-2
TGTGCCAGCAGCCGGACTTCCCTGGTGTATGGCTACACCTTC
CASSRTSLVYGYTF
>TRBD2|.|TRBV15|TRBJ2-7
TGTGCCACCAGCAGAGATAGGCTAGCGGGAGGGGCGCAGTACTTC
CATSRDRLAGGAQYF
>.|.|TRBV28|TRBJ2-3
TGTGCCAGCAGTTTAAGGGGAAATACGCAGTATTTT
CASSLRGNTQYF
>.|.|TRBV27|TRBJ1-2
TGTGCCAGCAGTACACCGGGGGGTGGCTACACCTTC
CASSTPGGGYTF
>.|few|TRBV4-3|TRBJ1-4
TGCGCCAGCAGCCAAGATCTGTCAGGTGGAAGGGAAAAACTGTTTTTT
CASSQDLSGGREKLFF
>TRBD2|.|TRBV7-3|TRBJ2-1
TGTGCCAGCAGCCCAAGGACTAGCGCTTCATGGGATGAGCAGTTCTTC
CASSPRTSASWDEQFF
>.|.|TRBV29-1|TRBJ2-2
TGCAGCGGCTGGGACTCCACCGGGGAGCTGTTTTTT
CSGWDSTGELFF
>.|.|TRBV9|TRBJ1-3
TGTGCCAGCAGCGTAGGTCGGGCTGGAAACACCATATATTTT
CASSVGRAGNTIYF